These 20 T cell receptor beta chains were all obtained from the same sample, sequenced in a study of blood T cell repertoires in COVID-19 (dated by TCRdb to between 2020 and 2021). The library was produced with the immunoSEQ multiplex PCR assay. The table was pulled from immuneACCESS by TCRdb, which kept in-frame rearrangements only. Such tables lose some clones; where checked, under half of the loss comes from unresolved V genes, and the rest has no known cause. The sample data list 110,000 to 150,000 clones, and more than 75% of these were observed just once. The top ten clonotypes cover roughly 4.5% of the sample. What was sequenced was peripheral blood. Every receptor here comes from a man aged 55 to 70 with acute or convalescent COVID-19.

The chain has TRBV5-6 and TRBJ2-7; TRBD1 matches at 9 bases. The CDR3 contains 14 residues. V was pared by 0 bases and J by 3 bases, with 1 base of the junction left unmatched. Germline CDR1 is SGHDT and CDR2 is YYEEEE. The CDR3 DNA is TGTGCCAGCAGCTTGGGGGACAGGGTCTACGAGCAGTACTTC. This encodes CASSLGDRVYEQYF.

The chain joins TRBV7-7 to TRBJ2-5; 7 bases map to TRBD2. The CDR3 is 15 residues long. Looked up from germline, CDR1 is SSHAT and CDR2 is FNYEAQ (reference sequence). Trimming at V came to 0 bases and at J to 1 base, leaving 2 bases not matched to a gene. The CDR3 DNA reads as TGTGCCAGCAGCTTAGCAGCGGGGTTCCAAGAGACCCAGTACTTC. Amino acid sequence: CASSLAAGFQETQYF. Based on the CDR3 plus reference TRBV7-7 and TRBJ2-5, the full variable domain is GAGVSQSPRYKVTKRGQDVTLRCDPISSHATLYWYQQALGQGPEFLTYFNYEAQPDKSGLPSDRFSAERPEGSISTLTIQRTEQRDSAMYRCASSLAAGFQETQYFGPGTRLLVL.

This chain connects TRBV7-3 to TRBJ2-3, with 11 nucleotides matching TRBD2. CDR3 length: 16 residues. The V gene's germline CDR1 is SGHTA and CDR2 FQGTGA. The V and J ends lost 4 bases and 6 bases, in that order; junction bases with no gene match: 9. The CDR3 protein is CASSYGAGLAADTQYF. The CDR3 DNA sequence: TGTGCCAGCAGCTACGGGGCGGGACTAGCGGCGGATACGCAGTATTTT. Full variable domain (missing parts from reference TRBV7-3 and TRBJ2-3): GAGVSQTPSNKVTEKGKYVELRCDPISGHTALYWYRQSLGQGPEFLIYFQGTGAADDSGLPNDRFFAVRPEGSVSTLKIQRTERGDSAVYLCASSYGAGLAADTQYFGPGTRLTVL.

The sample holds a few counts of this clone. J is TRBJ1-1 and V is TRBV7-9, with D possibly matching TRBD1 (5 bases). V gave up 5 bases and J gave up 3 bases, with 16 bases separating them. The CDR3 extends over 15 amino acids. Germline V CDR1 and CDR2: SEHNR, FQNEAQ (reference sequence). CDR3 in DNA: TGTGCCAGCAGCCCAGCGTTAGGGGTTGACACTGAAGCTTTCTTT. Protein product: CASSPALGVDTEAFF.

The chain uses TRBV10-2 and TRBJ2-5; 7 bases are shared with TRBD2. V lost 8 bases to trimming and J lost 2 bases; unmatched junction nucleotides: 2. The CDR3 has 12 amino acids. The germline gives CDR1 WSHSY, CDR2 SAAADI. This chain's CDR3 is CASGGGQETQYF. CDR3 DNA sequence: TGCGCCAGCGGGGGGGGTCAAGAGACCCAGTACTTC.

The chain couples TRBV18 to TRBJ2-3; D may be TRBD1 (5 bases). The CDR3 covers 15 residues. CDR1 is KGHSH and CDR2 is LQKENI in the germline V gene. V shed 6 bases and J shed 2 bases, with 15 bases lying between them. DNA of the CDR3: TGTGCCAGCTCCCTAGAGAAGACAGCCACAGATACGCAGTATTTT. Protein sequence: CASSLEKTATDTQYF.

This clone was observed once. J is TRBJ2-5 and V is TRBV5-1; 7 nucleotides match TRBD1. The CDR3 runs to 16 residues. Per the germline V gene, CDR1 is SGHRS and CDR2 is YFSETQ. The junction had 10 bases not matched to a gene; V was cut back by 3 bases and J by 2 bases. The chain's CDR3 is CASSSSSGRGQETQYF. CDR3 in DNA: TGCGCCAGCAGCTCCTCAAGCGGCAGGGGGCAAGAGACCCAGTACTTC.

Only one count was recorded for this clone. CDR3 in DNA: TGTGCCAGCAGTTACGACAGGAGCTCCTATAATTCACCCCTCCACTTT. This translates into CASSYDRSSYNSPLHF. The rearrangement joins TRBV6-5 to TRBJ1-6; D perhaps matches TRBD1 (6 bases). V lost 2 bases to trimming and J lost 0 bases, with 8 bases between them. The CDR3 sequence is 16 residues long. CDR1 and CDR2 from the germline V gene are MNHEY and SVGAGI.

The genes are TRBV5-1 and TRBJ2-2; TRBD2 matches 7 bases. The CDR3 spans 16 residues. Germline lookup yields CDR1 SGHRS and CDR2 YFSETQ. J was trimmed by 6 bases and V by 1 base; bases with no gene match: 9. CDR3 bases: TGCGCCAGCAGCTTGACTGGCGGGAGTAGGGCCGGGGAGCTGTTTTTT. Its translation is CASSLTGGSRAGELFF. Supplemented by reference TRBV5-1 and TRBJ2-2, the full variable domain reads KAGVTQTPRYLIKTRGQQVTLSCSPISGHRSVSWYQQTPGQGLQFLFEYFSETQRNKGNFPGRFSGRQFSNSRSEMNVSTLELGDSALYLCASSLTGGSRAGELFFGEGSRLTVL.

This clone showed up just a few times. The V and J genes are TRBV4-1 and TRBJ2-5; TRBD1 might be the D (6 bases). Germline CDR1 and CDR2: MGHRA and YSYEKL. The CDR3 consists of 15 residues. V was pared by 4 bases and J by 3 bases, with 15 bases between. The CDR3 is CASSLPGHRKETQYF. CDR3 coding DNA: TGCGCCAGCAGCCTCCCGGGACACCGAAAAGAGACCCAGTACTTC.

Here the CDR3 DNA reads TGCGCCAGCAGGAACAGGGGGCGCGAGACCCAGTACTTC. This translates into CASRNRGRETQYF. The chain has TRBV10-1 and TRBJ2-5; TRBD1 matches 9 bases. The V and J ends lost 6 bases and 5 bases, in that order; junction bases with no gene match: 4. Germline V lookup: CDR1 WNHNN, CDR2 SYGVQD (reference sequence). The CDR3 covers 13 residues.

The chain uses TRBV11-3 and TRBJ2-1; 8 bases match TRBD2. The V gene's germline CDR1 is SGHNT and CDR2 YENEEA. J lost 6 bases, V lost 0 bases, and 7 bases had no gene match. The CDR3 is 16 residues long. CDR3 DNA sequence: TGTGCCAGCAGCTTAGACACGGTGGGACTAGTCAATGAGCAGTTCTTC. Residues: CASSLDTVGLVNEQFF.

This clone was found many times. This chain joins TRBV5-1 and TRBJ1-1, with 7 bases lining up with TRBD1. Per the germline V gene, CDR1 is SGHRS and CDR2 is YFSETQ. Trimming cost V 0 bases and J 5 bases; bases outside gene matches: 1. This CDR3 comprises 13 residues. The CDR3, as DNA: TGCGCCAGCAGCTTGGACAGGGGAACTGAAGCTTTCTTT. Protein product: CASSLDRGTEAFF.

The chain couples TRBV12-5 to TRBJ1-5; D might be TRBD1 (6 bases). The CDR3 is 15 amino acids. Per the germline V gene, CDR1 is LGHNT and CDR2 is FRNRAP. The V and J ends lost 6 bases and 0 bases respectively, with 12 bases between them. The CDR3 reads CASGTGQSSNQPQHF. CDR3 coding DNA: TGTGCTAGTGGGACCGGACAGTCTAGCAATCAGCCCCAGCATTTT.

The J gene is TRBJ1-1, the V gene TRBV5-8; D call uncertain. CDR3 length equals 14 residues. Germline CDR1 reads SGHTS; CDR2 reads YDEGEE. Trimming shortened V by 2 bases and J by 0 bases, and 8 bases separated the two germline ends. This CDR3 is CASSLGQVNTEAFF. CDR3 in DNA: TGTGCCAGCAGCTTAGGTCAGGTGAACACTGAAGCTTTCTTT.

The chain is built from TRBV3-1 (or the pseudogene TRBV3-2) and TRBJ2-5; tentatively, D is TRBD1 (6 bases). The V end was cut by 0 bases, the J end by 1 base, with 15 bases between. Germline CDR1 reads LGHDT; CDR2 reads YNNKEL (reference sequence). The length of the CDR3 is 17 residues. CDR3: CASSQDRPTGAQETQYF. The CDR3 DNA is TGTGCCAGCAGCCAAGATCGGCCGACAGGAGCCCAAGAGACCCAGTACTTC.

This clone was counted a single time. The V and J genes are TRBV3-1 (or the pseudogene TRBV3-2) and TRBJ1-4; D is undetermined. The V and J ends lost 4 bases and 7 bases respectively, with 10 bases between them. There are 13 residues in the CDR3. The germline CDR1 and CDR2 sequences are LGHDT and YNNKEL (reference sequence). CDR3 in DNA: TGTGCCAGCAGCCTTCTAGGGAGTGAAAAACTGTTTTTT. Translation gives CASSLLGSEKLFF.

This sequence joins TRBV28 and TRBJ2-1, with 7 positions matching TRBD1. Trimming cost V 6 bases and J 7 bases; bases outside gene matches: 18. This CDR3 has 17 residues. Germline V lookup: CDR1 MDHEN, CDR2 SYDVKM. The DNA for the CDR3 is TGTGCCAGCAGGTCTCAGTCAGGGGACAGAGCCATAAATGAGCAGTTCTTC. This encodes CASRSQSGDRAINEQFF.

J is TRBJ2-7 and V is TRBV18, with 7 bases identical to TRBD1. The germline V gene encodes CDR1 KGHSH and CDR2 LQKENI. This CDR3 has 14 amino acids. V lost 3 bases to trimming and J lost 0 bases; unmatched junction nucleotides: 2. The DNA for the CDR3 is TGTGCCAGCTCACCCTCAGGGGGCTCCTACGAGCAGTACTTC. Protein sequence: CASSPSGGSYEQYF.

This clone was found a few times. The chain combines TRBV5-8 with TRBJ2-7; 7 bases fit TRBD2. V trimming: 7 bases; J trimming: 0 bases; junction bases outside the gene matches: 13. The CDR3 consists of 16 residues. Germline loops: CDR1 SGHTS, CDR2 YDEGEE. The CDR3 loop reads CASSVSGGSASYEQYF. DNA of the CDR3: TGTGCCAGCTCCGTCTCCGGCGGGAGTGCCTCCTACGAGCAGTACTTC.